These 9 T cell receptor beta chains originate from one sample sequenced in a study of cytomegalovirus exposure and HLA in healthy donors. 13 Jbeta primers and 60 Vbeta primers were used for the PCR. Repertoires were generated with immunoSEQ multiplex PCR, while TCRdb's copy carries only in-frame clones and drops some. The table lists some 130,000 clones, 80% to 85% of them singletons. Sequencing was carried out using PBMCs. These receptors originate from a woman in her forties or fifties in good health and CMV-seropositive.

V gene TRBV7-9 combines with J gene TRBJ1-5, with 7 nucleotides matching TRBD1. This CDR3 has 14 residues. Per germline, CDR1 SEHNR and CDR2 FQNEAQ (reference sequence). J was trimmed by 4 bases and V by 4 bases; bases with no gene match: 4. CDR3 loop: CASSSSTGNQPQHF. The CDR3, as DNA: TGTGCCAGCAGCTCCTCGACAGGGAATCAGCCCCAGCATTTT.

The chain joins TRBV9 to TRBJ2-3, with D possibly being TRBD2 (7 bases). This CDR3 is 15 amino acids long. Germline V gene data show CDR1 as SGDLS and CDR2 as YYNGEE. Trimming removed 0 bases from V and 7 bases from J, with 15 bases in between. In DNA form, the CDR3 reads TGTGCCAGCAGCGTAGCTGCGGGGGCCGGGAATACGCAGTATTTT. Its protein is CASSVAAGAGNTQYF. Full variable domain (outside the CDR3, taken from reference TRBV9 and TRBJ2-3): DSGVTQTPKHLITATGQRVTLRCSPRSGDLSVYWYQQSLDQGLQFLIQYYNGEERAKGNILERFSAQQFPDLHSELNLSSLELGDSALYFCASSVAAGAGNTQYFGPGTRLTVL.

In DNA, the CDR3 is TGTGCCAGCAGCGCGAGAAGAGGCAATCAGCCCCAGCATTTT. Amino acid sequence: CASSARRGNQPQHF. This sequence joins TRBV7-2 and TRBJ1-5; D is uncertain. Germline CDR1 is SGHTA and CDR2 is FQGNSA. The V end was cut by 5 bases, the J end by 2 bases, with 10 bases between. The CDR3 covers 14 residues.

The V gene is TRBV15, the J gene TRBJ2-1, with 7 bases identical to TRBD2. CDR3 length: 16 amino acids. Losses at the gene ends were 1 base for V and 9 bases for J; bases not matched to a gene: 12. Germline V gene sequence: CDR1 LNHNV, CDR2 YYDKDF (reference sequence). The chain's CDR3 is CATSRGGGVTSGEQFF. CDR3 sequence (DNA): TGTGCCACCAGCAGAGGGGGGGGAGTCACTTCGGGTGAGCAGTTCTTC.

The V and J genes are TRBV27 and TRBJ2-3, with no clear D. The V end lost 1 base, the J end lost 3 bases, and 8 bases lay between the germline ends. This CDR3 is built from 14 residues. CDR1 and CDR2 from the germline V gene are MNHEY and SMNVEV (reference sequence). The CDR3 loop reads CASSLWAVTDTQYF. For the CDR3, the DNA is TGTGCCAGCAGTTTATGGGCAGTAACAGATACGCAGTATTTT.

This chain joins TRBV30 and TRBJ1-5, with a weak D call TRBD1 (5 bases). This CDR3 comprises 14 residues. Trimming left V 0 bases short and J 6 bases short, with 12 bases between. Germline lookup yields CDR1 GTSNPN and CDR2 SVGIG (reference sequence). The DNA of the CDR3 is TGTGCCTGGAGTGTAGCGGGGCGCGGTCAGCCCCAGCATTTT. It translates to CAWSVAGRGQPQHF.

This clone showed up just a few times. DNA for the CDR3: TGTGCCAGCAGTTCCCTGGGACTCTACAATGAGCAGTTCTTC. This translates into CASSSLGLYNEQFF. The chain links TRBV27 to TRBJ2-1; D possibly corresponds to TRBD2 (6 bases). Between the trimmed V and J ends, which lost 4 bases and 3 bases, there was a span of 10 bases. The CDR3 runs to 14 residues. Germline CDR1 is MNHEY and CDR2 is SMNVEV (reference sequence).

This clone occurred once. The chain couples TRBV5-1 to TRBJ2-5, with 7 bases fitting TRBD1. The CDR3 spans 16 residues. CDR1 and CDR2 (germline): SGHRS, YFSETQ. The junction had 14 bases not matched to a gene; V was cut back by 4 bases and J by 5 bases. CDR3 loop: CASSPRQGSSVETQYF. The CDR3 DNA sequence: TGCGCCAGCAGCCCACGACAGGGAAGCTCCGTTGAGACCCAGTACTTC.

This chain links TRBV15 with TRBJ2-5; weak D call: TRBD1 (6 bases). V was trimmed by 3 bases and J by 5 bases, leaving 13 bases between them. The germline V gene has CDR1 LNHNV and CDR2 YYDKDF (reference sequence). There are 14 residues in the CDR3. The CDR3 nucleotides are TGTGCCACCAGCAGGAGGGGGTTAGCGGAGACCCAGTACTTC. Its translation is CATSRRGLAETQYF.